Presented here are 15 T cell receptor beta chains from one specimen sequenced in a study of blood T cell repertoires in COVID-19. Produced via immunoSEQ multiplex PCR; TCRdb's table is partial and in-frame only. This table has fewer than 120,000 clones, less than 85% appearing once. The specimen was peripheral blood. These receptors originate from a woman of 80 years or more with acute or convalescent COVID-19.

This clone occurred a few times. The V gene is TRBV19, the J gene TRBJ1-6; D is unresolved. This CDR3 is built from 14 residues. The V end lost 7 bases, the J end lost 4 bases, and 11 bases lay between the germline ends. Per germline, CDR1 LNHDA and CDR2 SQIVND (reference sequence). CDR3 amino acids: CASKGGEYNSPLHF. In DNA, the CDR3 is TGTGCCAGTAAGGGCGGGGAATATAATTCACCCCTCCACTTT.

J is TRBJ2-1 and V is TRBV18; D unresolved. This CDR3 has 12 residues. Germline V CDR1 and CDR2: KGHSH, LQKENI. Trimming pared 6 bases from V and 10 bases from J, leaving 13 bases between. The DNA of the CDR3 is TGTGCCAGCTCGGATGACTCTCCGGAGCAGTTCTTC. This translates into CASSDDSPEQFF.

This rearrangement joins TRBV7-9 to TRBJ1-1; D is possibly TRBD1 (6 bases). This CDR3 spans 18 amino acids. Germline V CDR1 and CDR2: SEHNR, FQNEAQ (reference sequence). Trimming pared 5 bases from V and 1 base from J, leaving 23 bases between. The CDR3 protein is CASSRGADSSGGNTEAFF. The CDR3 DNA follows: TGTGCCAGCAGCCGTGGGGCGGACAGTTCTGGCGGGAACACTGAAGCTTTCTTT.

The chain couples TRBV4-2 to TRBJ2-5; 11 nucleotides line up with TRBD1. Germline-derived CDR1 and CDR2 are LGHNA and YNFKEQ. V lost 4 bases and J lost 7; bases outside the gene matches: 5. This CDR3 region has 14 residues. CDR3 DNA: TGTGCCAGCAGCCCCGGACAGGGGGCCGGGACCCAGTACTTC. Residues: CASSPGQGAGTQYF.

The genes are TRBV7-9 and TRBJ1-2; 7 positions agree with TRBD1. CDR1 SEHNR and CDR2 FQNEAQ come from the germline V gene (reference sequence). J was trimmed by 4 bases and V by 4 bases; bases with no gene match: 3. The CDR3 is 13 amino acids. The CDR3 bases are TGTGCCAGCAGCTACACAGGGGCCTATGGCTACACCTTC. Translating gives CASSYTGAYGYTF.

The V call is TRBV4-2, the J call TRBJ2-1; TRBD2 matches 9 bases. After removal of 4 bases from V and 5 bases from J, the junction contained 3 bases not matched to a gene. This CDR3 is 14 amino acids long. Germline CDR1 reads LGHNA; CDR2 reads YNFKEQ. The CDR3 spells CASSRAGGNNEQFF. The CDR3 nucleotides read TGTGCCAGCAGCCGGGCGGGAGGGAACAATGAGCAGTTCTTC.

V gene TRBV21-1 combines with J gene TRBJ2-4; TRBD1 is the table's D call and was not checked against the DNA. TRBV21-1 is termed a pseudogene. The CDR3 loop spans 18 amino acids. CDR3 loop: CASSYGTRRTLAKNIQYF. In nucleotides, the CDR3 is TGTGCCAGCAGCTACGGGACACGGAGAACCCTAGCCAAAAACATTCAGTACTTC.

J is TRBJ2-5 and V is TRBV6-5, with 11 bases aligning to TRBD1. Germline lookup yields CDR1 MNHEY and CDR2 SVGAGI. V gave up 6 bases and J gave up 5 bases; unmatched junction bases: 5. This CDR3 contains 14 residues. This CDR3 is CASSRTGGLETQYF. The DNA for the CDR3 is TGTGCCAGCAGCCGGACAGGGGGCCTGGAGACCCAGTACTTC.

The CDR3 sequence is CASSFPSRGTQYF. CDR3 coding DNA: TGTGCCAGCAGTTTTCCCTCCAGGGGTACGCAGTATTTT. The gene calls are TRBV12-3 or TRBV12-4 and TRBJ2-3, with a weak D call TRBD1 (6 bases). The CDR3 totals 13 residues. V lost 3 bases to trimming and J lost 8 bases, with 12 bases between them.

The chain has TRBV19 and TRBJ1-1; D unresolved. Germline V gives CDR1 LNHDA, CDR2 SQIVND (reference sequence). The CDR3 loop spans 16 amino acids. The V end lost 4 bases, the J end lost 0 bases, and 15 bases lay between the germline ends. The CDR3 DNA follows: TGTGCCAGTAGTACCCCAGGTCTCCGGATGAACACTGAAGCTTTCTTT. Amino acid sequence: CASSTPGLRMNTEAFF.

The V gene is TRBV24-1, the J gene TRBJ1-1, with 10 bases matching TRBD1. CDR3 length: 17 amino acids. With 4 bases clipped from V and 1 base from J, the junction kept 8 bases outside the gene matches. The germline V gene has CDR1 KGHDR and CDR2 SFDVKD. DNA for the CDR3: TGTGCCACCAGTGACGACGGGACAGGGGTCGGGAACACTGAAGCTTTCTTT. Its protein is CATSDDGTGVGNTEAFF.

This clone has only a few counts. This chain joins TRBV24-1 and TRBJ1-2, with D uncertain. The CDR3 is 13 amino acids. From germline, CDR1 is KGHDR and CDR2 SFDVKD. V lost 5 bases to trimming and J lost 0 bases, with 6 bases between them. For the CDR3, the DNA is TGTGCCACCAGTGTGAGGGCTAACTATGGCTACACCTTC. It specifies CATSVRANYGYTF.

The rearrangement joins TRBV6-6 to TRBJ1-6; D may be TRBD1 (5 bases). The V and J ends lost 4 bases and 3 bases respectively, with 13 bases between them. CDR3 length: 16 residues. Germline CDR1 MNHNY, CDR2 SVGAGI (reference sequence). The CDR3 region has the DNA TGTGCCAGCAGTTCCTCCTCGACAGACTATAATTCACCCCTCCACTTT. It yields the protein CASSSSSTDYNSPLHF.

CDR3 region: CASSRGTGMNTEAFF. The CDR3 region has the DNA TGTGCCAGCTCACGGGGGACAGGGATGAACACTGAAGCTTTCTTT. The V call is TRBV18, the J call TRBJ1-1; 9 bases are a match to TRBD1. With 4 bases clipped from V and 0 bases from J, the junction kept 3 bases outside the gene matches. Germline V gives CDR1 KGHSH, CDR2 LQKENI. There are 15 residues in the CDR3.

This chain links TRBV12-3 or TRBV12-4 with TRBJ1-1; no definite D call. This CDR3 region has 12 residues. The ends were cut back, 2 bases at V and 6 bases at J, with 7 bases in the middle. CDR3 in DNA: TGTGCCAGCAGTTTAAGGCGGGCTGAAGCTTTCTTT. Encoded protein: CASSLRRAEAFF.